This TCR beta chain comes out of a study of CD8+ T cells in alopecia areata. Study as a whole: Tofacitinib was taken orally by treated patients, and the dose was 5 to 10 mg twice daily.

This clone came up a few times. cDNA reverse transcribed from extracted RNA served as the sequencing template. The protocol was immunoSEQ multiplex PCR, while the TCRdb copy is restricted to in-frame clones and leaves out a portion. The sample contains around 65,000 clones, 45% to 50% of which appear only once. Those with alopecia areata gave lesional scalp punch biopsies and peripheral blood. PBMCs were stained for CD3, CD4 and CD8, and CD4+ and CD8+ T cells were sorted. This clonotype originated in a human donor with alopecia areata. The source was CD8+ T cells sorted from blood, collected at week 0.

This CDR3 is CASSLGPGTSYEQYF. CDR3 in DNA: TGTGCCAGCAGCTTAGGCCCCGGGACCTCCTACGAGCAGTACTTC. The chain combines TRBV13 with TRBJ2-7; D is possibly TRBD1 or TRBD2 (5 bases each). The V end was cut by 0 bases, the J end by 0 bases, with 9 bases between. The V gene's germline CDR1 is PRHDT and CDR2 FYEKMQ (reference sequence). The CDR3 totals 15 residues.